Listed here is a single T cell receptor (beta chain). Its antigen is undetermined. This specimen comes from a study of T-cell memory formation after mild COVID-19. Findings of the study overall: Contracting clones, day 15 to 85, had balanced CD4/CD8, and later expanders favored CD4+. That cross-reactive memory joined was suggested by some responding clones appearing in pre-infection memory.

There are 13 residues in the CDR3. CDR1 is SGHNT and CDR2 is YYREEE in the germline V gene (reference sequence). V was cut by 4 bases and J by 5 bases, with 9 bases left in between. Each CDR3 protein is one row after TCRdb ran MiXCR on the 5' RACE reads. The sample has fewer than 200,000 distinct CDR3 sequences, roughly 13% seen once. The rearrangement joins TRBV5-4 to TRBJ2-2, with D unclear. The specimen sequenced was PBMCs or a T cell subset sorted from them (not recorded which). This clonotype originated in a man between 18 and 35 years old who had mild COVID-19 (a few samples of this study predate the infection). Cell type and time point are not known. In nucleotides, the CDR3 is TGTGCCAGCAGCCCCGTTTTAACCGGGGAGCTGTTTTTT. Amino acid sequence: CASSPVLTGELFF.